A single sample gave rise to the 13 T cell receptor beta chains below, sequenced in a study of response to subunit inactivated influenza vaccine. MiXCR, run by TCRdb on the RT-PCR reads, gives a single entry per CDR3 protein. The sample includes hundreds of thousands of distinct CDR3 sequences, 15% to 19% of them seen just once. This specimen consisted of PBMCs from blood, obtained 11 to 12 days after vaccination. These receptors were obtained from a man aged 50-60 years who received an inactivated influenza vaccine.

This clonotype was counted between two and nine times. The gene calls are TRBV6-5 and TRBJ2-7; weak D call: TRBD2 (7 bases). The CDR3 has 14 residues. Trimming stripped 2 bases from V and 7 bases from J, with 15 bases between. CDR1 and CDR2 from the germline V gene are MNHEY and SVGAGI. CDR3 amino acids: CASSYRGAAEEQYF. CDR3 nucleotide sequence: TGTGCCAGCAGTTACCGGGGGGCAGCAGAAGAGCAGTACTTC.

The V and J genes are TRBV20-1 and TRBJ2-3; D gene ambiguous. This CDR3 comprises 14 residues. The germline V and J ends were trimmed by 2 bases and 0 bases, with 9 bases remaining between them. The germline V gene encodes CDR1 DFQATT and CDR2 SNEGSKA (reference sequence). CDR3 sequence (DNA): TGCAGTGCTAGACTCCCCGAGAGCACAGATACGCAGTATTTT. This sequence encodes CSARLPESTDTQYF.

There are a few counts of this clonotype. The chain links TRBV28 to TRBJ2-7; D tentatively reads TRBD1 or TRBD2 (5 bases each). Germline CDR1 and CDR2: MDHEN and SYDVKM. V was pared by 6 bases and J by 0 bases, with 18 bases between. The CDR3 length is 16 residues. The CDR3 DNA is TGTGCCAGCAGCACTTACCCGGGACCAGGCTCCTACGAGCAGTACTTC. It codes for CASSTYPGPGSYEQYF.

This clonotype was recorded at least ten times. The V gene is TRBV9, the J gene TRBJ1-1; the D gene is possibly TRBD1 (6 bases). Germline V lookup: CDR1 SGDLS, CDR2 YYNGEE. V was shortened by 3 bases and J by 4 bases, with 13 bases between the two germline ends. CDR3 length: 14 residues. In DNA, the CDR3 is TGTGCCAGCAGCGCCACAGGGTTGGGCACTGAAGCTTTCTTT. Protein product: CASSATGLGTEAFF.

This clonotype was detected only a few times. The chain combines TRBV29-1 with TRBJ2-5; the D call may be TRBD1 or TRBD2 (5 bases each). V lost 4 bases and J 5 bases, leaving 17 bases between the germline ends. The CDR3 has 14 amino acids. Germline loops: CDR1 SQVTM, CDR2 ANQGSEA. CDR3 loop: CSVVGTIIGETQYF. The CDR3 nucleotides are TGCAGCGTTGTCGGGACCATTATTGGGGAGACCCAGTACTTC.

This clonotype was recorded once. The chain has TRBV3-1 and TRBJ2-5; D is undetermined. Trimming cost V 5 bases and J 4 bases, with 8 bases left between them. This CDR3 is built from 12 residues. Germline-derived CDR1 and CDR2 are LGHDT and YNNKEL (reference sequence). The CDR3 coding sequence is TGTGCCAGCAGCGCGGCGGTAGAGACCCAGTACTTC. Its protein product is CASSAAVETQYF.

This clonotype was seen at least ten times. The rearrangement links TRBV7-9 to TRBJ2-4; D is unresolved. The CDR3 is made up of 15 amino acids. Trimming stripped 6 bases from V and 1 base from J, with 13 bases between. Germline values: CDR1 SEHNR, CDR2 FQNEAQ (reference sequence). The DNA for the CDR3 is TGTGCCAGCAGTGACCTAGTGGGTGCCAAAAACATTCAGTACTTC. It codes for CASSDLVGAKNIQYF.

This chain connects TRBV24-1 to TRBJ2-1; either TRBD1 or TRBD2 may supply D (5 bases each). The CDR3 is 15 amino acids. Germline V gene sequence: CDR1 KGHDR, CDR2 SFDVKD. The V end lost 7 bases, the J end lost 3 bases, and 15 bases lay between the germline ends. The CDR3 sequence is CATRGTGTSYNEQFF. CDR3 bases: TGTGCCACCAGGGGCACCGGGACGAGCTACAATGAGCAGTTCTTC.

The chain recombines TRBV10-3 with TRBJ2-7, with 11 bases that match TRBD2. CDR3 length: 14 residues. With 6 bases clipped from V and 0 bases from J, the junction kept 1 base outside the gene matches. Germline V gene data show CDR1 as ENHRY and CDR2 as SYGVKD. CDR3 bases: TGTGCCATCAGGACTAGCGGGGACTCCTACGAGCAGTACTTC. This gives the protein CAIRTSGDSYEQYF.

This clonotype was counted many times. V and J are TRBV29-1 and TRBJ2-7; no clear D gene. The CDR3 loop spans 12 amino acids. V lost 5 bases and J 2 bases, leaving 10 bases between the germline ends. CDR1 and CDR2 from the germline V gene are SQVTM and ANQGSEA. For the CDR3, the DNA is TGCAGCGTTAACGACTTGGCCTACGAGCAGTACTTC. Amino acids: CSVNDLAYEQYF.

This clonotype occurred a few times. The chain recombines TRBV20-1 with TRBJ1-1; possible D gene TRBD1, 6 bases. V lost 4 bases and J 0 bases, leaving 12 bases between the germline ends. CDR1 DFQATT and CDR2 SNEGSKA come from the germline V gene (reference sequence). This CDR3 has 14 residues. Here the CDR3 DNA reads TGCAGTGCTACCCGGGGGCAGTTGAACACTGAAGCTTTCTTT. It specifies CSATRGQLNTEAFF.

CDR3 in DNA: TGTGCCAGCAGTTTGCAGCGGCCTACAGATACGCAGTATTTT. Its protein product is CASSLQRPTDTQYF. The V gene is TRBV12-3 or TRBV12-4, the J gene TRBJ2-3, with a weak D call TRBD2 (5 bases). The V and J ends lost 3 bases and 3 bases respectively, with 10 bases between them. The CDR3 runs to 14 residues.

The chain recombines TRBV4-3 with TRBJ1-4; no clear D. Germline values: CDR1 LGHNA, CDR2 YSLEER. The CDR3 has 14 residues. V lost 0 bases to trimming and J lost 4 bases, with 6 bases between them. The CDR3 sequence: CASSQDIYNEKLFF. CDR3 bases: TGCGCCAGCAGCCAAGACATTTATAATGAAAAACTGTTTTTT.